This record covers a single TCR beta chain. The data are from a study of blood T cell repertoires in COVID-19. Study information: The cDNA or gDNA used as material had been derived from T cells, B-cell-depleted T cells, or PBMCs.

As handled by the study authors: Counts of nucleated cells, estimated from reference gene primer amplification, were obtained. Libraries were prepared by immunoSEQ multiplex PCR; TCRdb keeps only in-frame clonotypes and omits some of them. The V and J calls and clone size were taken over from that table, and D and trimming were inferred from the DNA. There are 150,000 or so clones in the sample; 75% to 90% occur only once, and 13% lies in the top ten. This CDR3 contains 15 residues. Trimming took off 3 bases at V and 0 bases at J, with 8 bases between the two ends. Germline CDR1 reads LNHDA; CDR2 reads SQIVND (reference sequence).

The sample consisted of PBMCs or T cells enriched from blood (not recorded which). The sequence came from a woman aged 60 to 75 who had recovered from COVID-19. V is TRBV19 and J is TRBJ1-4; unclear D gene. The chain's CDR3 is CASSISGSTNEKLFF. Written as DNA, the CDR3 is TGTGCCAGTAGTATCTCAGGATCAACTAATGAAAAACTGTTTTTT.